This T cell receptor (beta chain) is from a study of T cells in Graves' hyperthyroidism and ophthalmopathy. The CDR3 regions of TCR beta were amplified from RNA transcripts. The HTBI primer set was used in a first-round RT-PCR of the TCR CDR3. From the multiplex PCR reads, TCRdb called clonotypes with MiXCR, one entry per CDR3 protein. The table includes hundreds of thousands of distinct CDR3 sequences, over 11% detected once. The germline V gene encodes CDR1 SGHRS and CDR2 YFSETQ. The V segment lost 5 bases and the J segment 4 bases; nucleotides outside the gene matches: 6. The CDR3 totals 13 residues.

V gene TRBV5-1 combines with J gene TRBJ2-7; 7 bases are a match to TRBD2. The TCR originated in a woman between 25 and 40 years old with Graves' hyperthyroidism. The material sequenced was blood. The CDR3 nucleotides read TGCGCCAGCAGGCGGGAGACTGAGTACGAGCAGTACTTC. Protein: CASRRETEYEQYF.